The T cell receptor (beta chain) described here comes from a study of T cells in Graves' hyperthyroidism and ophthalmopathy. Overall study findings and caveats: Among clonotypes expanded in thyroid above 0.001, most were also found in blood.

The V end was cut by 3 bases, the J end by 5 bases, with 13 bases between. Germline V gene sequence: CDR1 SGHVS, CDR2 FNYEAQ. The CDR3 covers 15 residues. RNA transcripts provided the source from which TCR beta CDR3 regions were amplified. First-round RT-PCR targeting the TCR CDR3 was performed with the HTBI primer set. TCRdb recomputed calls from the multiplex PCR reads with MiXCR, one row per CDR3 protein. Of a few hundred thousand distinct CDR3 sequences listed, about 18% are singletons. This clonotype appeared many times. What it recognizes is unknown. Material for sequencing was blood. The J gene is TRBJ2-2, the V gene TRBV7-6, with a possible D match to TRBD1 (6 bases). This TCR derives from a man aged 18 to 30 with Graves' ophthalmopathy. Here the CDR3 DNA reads TGTGCCAGCAGCTTGGTTTACAGGGAAACCGGGGAGCTGTTTTTT. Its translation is CASSLVYRETGELFF.